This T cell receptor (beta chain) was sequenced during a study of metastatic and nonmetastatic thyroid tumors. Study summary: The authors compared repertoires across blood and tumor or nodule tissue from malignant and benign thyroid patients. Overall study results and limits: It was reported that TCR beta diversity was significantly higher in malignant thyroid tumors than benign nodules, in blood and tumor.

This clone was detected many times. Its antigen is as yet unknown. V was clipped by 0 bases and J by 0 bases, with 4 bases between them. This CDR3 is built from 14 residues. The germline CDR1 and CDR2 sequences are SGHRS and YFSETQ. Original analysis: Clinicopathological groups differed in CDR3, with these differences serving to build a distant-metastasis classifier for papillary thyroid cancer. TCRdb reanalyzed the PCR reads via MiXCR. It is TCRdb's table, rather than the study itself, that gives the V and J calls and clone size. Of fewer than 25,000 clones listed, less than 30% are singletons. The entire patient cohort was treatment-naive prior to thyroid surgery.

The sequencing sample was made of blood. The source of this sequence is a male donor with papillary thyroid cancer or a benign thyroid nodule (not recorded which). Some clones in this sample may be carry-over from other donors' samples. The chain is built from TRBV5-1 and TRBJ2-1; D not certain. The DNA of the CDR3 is TGCGCCAGCAGCTTGGCCGACTCCTACAATGAGCAGTTCTTC. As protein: CASSLADSYNEQFF.